This T cell receptor beta chain was found in a study of OX40 agonist ivuxolimab in advanced cancers. Clones were read by immunoSEQ multiplex PCR, and TCRdb kept only the in-frame ones, dropping some. This sample has tens of thousands of clones, with roughly 81% found just once. The specimen was CD4+ or CD8+ T cells sorted from blood, collected in a trial of the OX40 agonist ivuxolimab. This receptor was identified in an adult with an advanced solid tumor such as melanoma, head and neck, liver or kidney cancer.

The CDR3 loop is CASSLGQAPGEQYF. The CDR3 DNA reads as TGTGCCAGCAGTCTGGGACAGGCCCCAGGGGAGCAGTACTTC. The chain employs TRBV28 and TRBJ2-7, with 8 bases matching TRBD1. Germline V gene data show CDR1 as MDHEN and CDR2 as SYDVKM. Losses at the gene ends were 5 bases for V and 7 bases for J; bases not matched to a gene: 10. The CDR3 has 14 amino acids.